The 11 T cell receptor beta chains below were found in one sample sequenced in a study of a mutant IDH1 vaccine in newly diagnosed glioma. These receptors are not linked to any known antigen. Only in-frame clones appear in the TCRdb table, and some are missing; sequencing was by immunoSEQ multiplex PCR. The table includes under 45,000 clones, around 74% detected once. As for time point: week 23, last vaccination. It was 300 ug of mutant IDH1 20-mer peptide that made up each vaccine dose, given with topical imiquimod. The source material was PBMCs, sampled from a glioma patient whose treatment included an IDH1 peptide vaccine. The receptor set was obtained from a man in his forties or fifties with glioma.

V gene TRBV29-1 combines with J gene TRBJ1-1; no firm D call. V lost 6 bases to trimming and J lost 4 bases, with 6 bases between them. The CDR3 consists of 10 residues. CDR1 is SQVTM and CDR2 is ANQGSEA in the germline V gene. The CDR3 protein is CSVGPTEAFF. The CDR3 DNA sequence: TGCAGCGTAGGCCCCACTGAAGCTTTCTTT.

V is TRBV7-9 and J is TRBJ2-7; TRBD1 aligns across 7 bases. Trimming cost V 5 bases and J 1 base; bases outside gene matches: 17. Germline assignment: CDR1 SEHNR and CDR2 FQNEAQ (reference sequence). The CDR3 spans 18 residues. The CDR3 coding sequence is TGTGCCAGCAGCAGACGTACCACCGGGACAGAGGTTTCCTACGAGCAGTACTTC. Translating it yields CASSRRTTGTEVSYEQYF.

The rearrangement uses TRBV7-2 and TRBJ1-4, with a tentative D call TRBD1 (5 bases). The V end was cut by 1 base, the J end by 0 bases, with 12 bases between. This CDR3 contains 17 residues. Germline V gene data show CDR1 as SGHTA and CDR2 as FQGNSA. CDR3 sequence reads: CASSLGGTVATNEKLFF. CDR3 DNA: TGTGCCAGCAGCTTAGGGGGGACGGTTGCAACTAATGAAAAACTGTTTTTT. Filled out from reference TRBV7-2 and TRBJ1-4, the complete variable domain reads GAGVSQSPSNKVTEKGKDVELRCDPISGHTALYWYRQSLGQGLEFLIYFQGNSAPDKSGLPSDRFSAERTGGSVSTLTIQRTQQEDSAVYLCASSLGGTVATNEKLFFGSGTQLSVL.

The CDR3 sequence is CASSLGVLETQYF. CDR3 nucleotides: TGTGCCAGCAGCTTAGGAGTTTTAGAGACCCAGTACTTC. V and J are TRBV7-2 and TRBJ2-5; the D is unclear. The germline gives CDR1 SGHTA, CDR2 FQGNSA. Trimming took 1 base from V and 4 from J, leaving 7 bases between them. CDR3 size: 13 residues.

The chain carries TRBV9 and TRBJ2-3; 9 nucleotides line up with TRBD2. Germline values: CDR1 SGDLS, CDR2 YYNGEE. This CDR3 comprises 16 residues. The trim removed 4 bases at V and 5 bases at J, leaving 11 bases unmatched. The CDR3: CASSLRAGGHGDTQYF. The CDR3 nucleotides are TGTGCCAGCAGCCTACGGGCGGGGGGGCATGGAGATACGCAGTATTTT.

This clone was counted a few times. The chain recombines TRBV19 with TRBJ1-6; D is uncertain. This CDR3 has 14 amino acids. V lost 3 bases, J lost 5 bases, and 8 bases lay in between. Germline CDR1 LNHDA, CDR2 SQIVND (reference sequence). The CDR3 nucleotides read TGTGCCAGTAGTATCGTGTCAAATAATTCACCCCTCCACTTT. Translating it yields CASSIVSNNSPLHF. The whole variable domain, remainder taken from reference TRBV19 and TRBJ1-6, is DGGITQSPKYLFRKEGQNVTLSCEQNLNHDAMYWYRQDPGQGLRLIYYSQIVNDFQKGDIAEGYSVSREKKESFPLTVTSAQKNPTAFYLCASSIVSNNSPLHFGNGTRLTVT.

Sample share makes this clone medium-sized. This chain connects TRBV6-5 to TRBJ1-2, with D possibly matching TRBD1 (6 bases). The germline CDR1 and CDR2 sequences are MNHEY and SVGAGI. The V gene lost 0 bases and the J gene lost 7 bases, with 12 bases spanning the gap. The CDR3 covers 14 residues. The chain's CDR3 is CASSYSGGPSGYTF. In DNA, the CDR3 is TGTGCCAGCAGTTACTCAGGGGGACCCAGTGGCTACACCTTC.

The chain combines TRBV2 with TRBJ2-2, with D perhaps matching TRBD2 (6 bases). Trimming removed 0 bases from V and 2 bases from J, with 16 bases in between. CDR1 and CDR2 (germline): SNHLY, FYNNEI. The CDR3 has 18 residues. The CDR3 DNA reads TGTGCCAGCAGTGAAGCGCTCCGTTTAGGGACTAACACCGGGGAGCTGTTTTTT. It encodes CASSEALRLGTNTGELFF.

The V and J genes are TRBV7-9 and TRBJ2-7, with 7 positions matching TRBD1. The CDR3 consists of 13 residues. Germline lookup yields CDR1 SEHNR and CDR2 FQNEAQ (reference sequence). With V trimmed by 5 bases and J by 2 bases, 3 bases remained unmatched. In nucleotides, the CDR3 is TGTGCCAGCAGCCTTCAGGGGGCCTACGAGCAGTACTTC. This translates into CASSLQGAYEQYF.

The CDR3 DNA reads TGTGCCAGTAGTACTCCGACCGGGACAGATAATTCACCCCTCCACTTT. This codes for CASSTPTGTDNSPLHF. The chain joins TRBV19 to TRBJ1-6, with 7 bases aligning to TRBD1. Germline lookup yields CDR1 LNHDA and CDR2 SQIVND (reference sequence). This CDR3 region has 16 residues. V lost 4 bases, J lost 5 bases, and 8 bases stayed unmatched.

This rearrangement joins TRBV5-4 to TRBJ2-5; 12 bases are shared with TRBD1. With 4 bases clipped from V and 4 bases from J, the junction kept 8 bases outside the gene matches. Germline-derived CDR1 and CDR2 are SGHNT and YYREEE (reference sequence). This CDR3 contains 16 residues. The CDR3 DNA sequence: TGTGCCAGCAGCCCCCCGGGACAGGGGGCAGGAGAGACCCAGTACTTC. Translation gives CASSPPGQGAGETQYF.